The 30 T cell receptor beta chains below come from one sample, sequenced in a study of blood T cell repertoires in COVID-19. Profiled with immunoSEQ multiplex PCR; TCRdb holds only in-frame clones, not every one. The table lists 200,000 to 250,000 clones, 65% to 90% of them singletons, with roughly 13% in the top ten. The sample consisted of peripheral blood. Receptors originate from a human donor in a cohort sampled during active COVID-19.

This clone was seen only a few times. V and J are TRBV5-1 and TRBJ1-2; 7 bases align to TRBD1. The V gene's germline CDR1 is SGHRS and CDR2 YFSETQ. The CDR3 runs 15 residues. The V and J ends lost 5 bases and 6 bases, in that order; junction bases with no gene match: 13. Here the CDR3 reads CASREGQPGVDGYTF. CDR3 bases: TGCGCCAGCAGAGAGGGACAGCCGGGTGTGGATGGCTACACCTTC.

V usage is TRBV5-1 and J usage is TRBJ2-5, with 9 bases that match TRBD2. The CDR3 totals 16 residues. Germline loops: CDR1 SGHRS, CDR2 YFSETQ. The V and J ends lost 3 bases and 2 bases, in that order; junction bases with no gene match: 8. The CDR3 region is CASSSTGTSRQETQYF. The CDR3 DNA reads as TGCGCCAGCAGCTCTACCGGGACTAGCAGACAAGAGACCCAGTACTTC.

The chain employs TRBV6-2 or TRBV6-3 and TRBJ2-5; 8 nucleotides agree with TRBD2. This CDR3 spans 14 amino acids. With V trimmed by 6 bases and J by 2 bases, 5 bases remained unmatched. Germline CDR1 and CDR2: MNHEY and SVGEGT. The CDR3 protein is CASSIAGRQETQYF. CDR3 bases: TGTGCCAGCAGCATAGCGGGGAGACAAGAGACCCAGTACTTC.

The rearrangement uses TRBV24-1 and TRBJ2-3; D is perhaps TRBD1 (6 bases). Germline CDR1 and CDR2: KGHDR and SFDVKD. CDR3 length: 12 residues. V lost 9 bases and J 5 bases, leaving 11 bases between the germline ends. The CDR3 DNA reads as TGTGCCACCGGGAAACAGGGAGATACGCAGTATTTT. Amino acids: CATGKQGDTQYF.

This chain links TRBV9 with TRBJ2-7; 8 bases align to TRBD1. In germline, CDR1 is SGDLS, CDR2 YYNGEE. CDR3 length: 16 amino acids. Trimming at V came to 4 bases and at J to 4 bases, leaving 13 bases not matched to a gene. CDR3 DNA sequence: TGTGCCAGCAGCCCCGGGTCGAGGACAGGGATTTACGAGCAGTACTTC. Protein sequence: CASSPGSRTGIYEQYF.

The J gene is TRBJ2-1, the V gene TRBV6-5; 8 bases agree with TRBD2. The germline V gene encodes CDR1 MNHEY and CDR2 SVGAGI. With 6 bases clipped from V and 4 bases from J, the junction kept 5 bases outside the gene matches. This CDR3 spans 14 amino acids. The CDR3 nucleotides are TGTGCCAGCAGGCAGCGGGAGCAATACAATGAGCAGTTCTTC. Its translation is CASRQREQYNEQFF.

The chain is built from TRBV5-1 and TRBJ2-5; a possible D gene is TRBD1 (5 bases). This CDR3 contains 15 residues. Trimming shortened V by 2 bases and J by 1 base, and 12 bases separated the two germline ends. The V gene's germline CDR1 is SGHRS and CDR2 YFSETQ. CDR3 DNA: TGCGCCAGCAGCTTCCCCGAAGGGGCCCAAGAGACCCAGTACTTC. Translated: CASSFPEGAQETQYF. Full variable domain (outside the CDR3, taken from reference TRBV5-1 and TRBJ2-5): KAGVTQTPRYLIKTRGQQVTLSCSPISGHRSVSWYQQTPGQGLQFLFEYFSETQRNKGNFPGRFSGRQFSNSRSEMNVSTLELGDSALYLCASSFPEGAQETQYFGPGTRLLVL.

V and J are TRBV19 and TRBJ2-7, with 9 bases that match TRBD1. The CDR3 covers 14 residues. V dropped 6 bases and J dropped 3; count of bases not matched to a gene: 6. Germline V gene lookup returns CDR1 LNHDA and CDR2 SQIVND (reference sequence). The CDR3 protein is CASSPGTGFYEQYF. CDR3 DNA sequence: TGTGCCAGTAGCCCCGGGACAGGGTTCTACGAGCAGTACTTC. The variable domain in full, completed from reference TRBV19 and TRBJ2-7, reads DGGITQSPKYLFRKEGQNVTLSCEQNLNHDAMYWYRQDPGQGLRLIYYSQIVNDFQKGDIAEGYSVSREKKESFPLTVTSAQKNPTAFYLCASSPGTGFYEQYFGPGTRLTVT.

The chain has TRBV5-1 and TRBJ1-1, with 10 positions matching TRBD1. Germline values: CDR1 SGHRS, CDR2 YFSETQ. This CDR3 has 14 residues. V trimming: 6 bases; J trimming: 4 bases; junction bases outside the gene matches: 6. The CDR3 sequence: CASTLTGGVTEAFF. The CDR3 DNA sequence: TGCGCCAGCACCCTGACAGGGGGCGTCACTGAAGCTTTCTTT.

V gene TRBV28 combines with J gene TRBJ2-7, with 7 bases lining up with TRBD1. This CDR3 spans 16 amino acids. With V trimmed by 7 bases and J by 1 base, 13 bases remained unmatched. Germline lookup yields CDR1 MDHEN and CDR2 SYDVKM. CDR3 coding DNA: TGTGCCAGCATTCCCAACAGGGGCCAGAGATCCTACGAGCAGTACTTC. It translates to CASIPNRGQRSYEQYF. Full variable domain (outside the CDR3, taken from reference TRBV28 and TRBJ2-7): DVKVTQSSRYLVKRTGEKVFLECVQDMDHENMFWYRQDPGLGLRLIYFSYDVKMKEKGDIPEGYSVSREKKERFSLILESASTNQTSMYLCASIPNRGQRSYEQYFGPGTRLTVT.

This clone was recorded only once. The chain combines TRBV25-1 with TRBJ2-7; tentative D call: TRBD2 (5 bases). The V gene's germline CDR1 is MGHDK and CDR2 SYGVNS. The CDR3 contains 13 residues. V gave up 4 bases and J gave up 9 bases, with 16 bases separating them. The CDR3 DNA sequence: TGTGCCAGCAGTGTCTCGGGATCAGAGGGGCAGTACTTC. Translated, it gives CASSVSGSEGQYF.

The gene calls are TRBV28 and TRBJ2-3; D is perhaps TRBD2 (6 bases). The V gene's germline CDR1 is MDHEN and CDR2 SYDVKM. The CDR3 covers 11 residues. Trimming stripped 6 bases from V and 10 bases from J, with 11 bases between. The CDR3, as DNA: TGTGCCAGCAGCCACTCTAGCGCGCAGTATTTT. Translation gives CASSHSSAQYF.

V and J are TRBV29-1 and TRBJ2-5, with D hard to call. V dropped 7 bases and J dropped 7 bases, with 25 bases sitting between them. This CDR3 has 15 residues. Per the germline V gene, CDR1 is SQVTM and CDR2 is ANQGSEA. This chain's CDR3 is CSAYLVSGAERTQYF. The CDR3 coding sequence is TGCAGCGCATACCTTGTAAGTGGTGCGGAGAGGACCCAGTACTTC.

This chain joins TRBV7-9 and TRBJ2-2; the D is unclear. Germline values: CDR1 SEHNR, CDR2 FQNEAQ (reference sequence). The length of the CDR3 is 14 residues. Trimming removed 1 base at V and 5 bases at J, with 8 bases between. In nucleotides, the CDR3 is TGTGCCAGCAGCTTAGAACTTCCGACCGGGGAGCTGTTTTTT. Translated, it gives CASSLELPTGELFF.

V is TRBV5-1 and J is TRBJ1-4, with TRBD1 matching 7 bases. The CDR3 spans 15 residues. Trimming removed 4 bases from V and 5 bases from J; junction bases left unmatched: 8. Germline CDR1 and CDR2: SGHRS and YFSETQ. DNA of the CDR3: TGCGCCAGCAGCCAATCGACAGGGCAAAATGAAAAACTGTTTTTT. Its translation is CASSQSTGQNEKLFF.

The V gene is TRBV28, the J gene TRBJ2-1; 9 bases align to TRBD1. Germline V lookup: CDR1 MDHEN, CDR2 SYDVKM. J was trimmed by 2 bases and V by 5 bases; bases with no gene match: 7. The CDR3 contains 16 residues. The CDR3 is CASSTLRQGAYNEQFF. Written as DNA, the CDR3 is TGTGCCAGCAGTACTTTACGACAGGGGGCCTACAATGAGCAGTTCTTC.

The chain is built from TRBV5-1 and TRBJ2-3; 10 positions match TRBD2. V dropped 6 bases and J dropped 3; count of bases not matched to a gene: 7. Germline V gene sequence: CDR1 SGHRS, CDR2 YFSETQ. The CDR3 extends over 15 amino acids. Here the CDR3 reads CASKSASGSTDTQYF. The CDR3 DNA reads TGCGCCAGCAAAAGCGCTAGCGGGAGTACAGATACGCAGTATTTT.

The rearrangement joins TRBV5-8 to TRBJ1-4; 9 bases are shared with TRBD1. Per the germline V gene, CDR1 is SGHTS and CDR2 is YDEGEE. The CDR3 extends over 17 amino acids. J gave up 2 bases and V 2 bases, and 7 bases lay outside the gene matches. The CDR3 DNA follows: TGTGCCAGCAGCTTTGGGACAGGGTCCTTTACTAATGAAAAACTGTTTTTT. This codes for CASSFGTGSFTNEKLFF.

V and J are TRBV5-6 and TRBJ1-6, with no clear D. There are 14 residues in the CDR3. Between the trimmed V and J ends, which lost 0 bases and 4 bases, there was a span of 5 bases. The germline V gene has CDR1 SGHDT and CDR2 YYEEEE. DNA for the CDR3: TGTGCCAGCAGCTTGGTCCAGTATAATTCACCCCTCCACTTT. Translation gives CASSLVQYNSPLHF.

The CDR3 DNA sequence: TGTGCCACCAGTGGATCGGGATTAAGGGGGAATGAGCAGTTCTTC. Residues: CATSGSGLRGNEQFF. The V gene is TRBV24-1, the J gene TRBJ2-1, with a possible D match to TRBD1 (6 bases). In germline, CDR1 is KGHDR, CDR2 SFDVKD. The CDR3 contains 15 residues. V was cut by 5 bases and J by 7 bases, with 17 bases left in between.

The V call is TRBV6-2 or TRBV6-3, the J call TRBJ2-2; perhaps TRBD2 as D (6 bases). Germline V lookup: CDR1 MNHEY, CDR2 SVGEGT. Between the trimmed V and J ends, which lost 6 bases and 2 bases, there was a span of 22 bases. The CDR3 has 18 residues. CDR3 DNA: TGTGCCAGCAGCGCGGGGCAGGGACCGCCAGTAAACACCGGGGAGCTGTTTTTT. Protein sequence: CASSAGQGPPVNTGELFF.

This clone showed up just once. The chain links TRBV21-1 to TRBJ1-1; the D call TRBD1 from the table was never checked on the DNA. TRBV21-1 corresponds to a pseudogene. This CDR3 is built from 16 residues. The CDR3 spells CASRWWRQAMNTEAFF. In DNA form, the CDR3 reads TGTGCCAGCAGATGGTGGAGACAGGCAATGAACACTGAAGCTTTCTTT.

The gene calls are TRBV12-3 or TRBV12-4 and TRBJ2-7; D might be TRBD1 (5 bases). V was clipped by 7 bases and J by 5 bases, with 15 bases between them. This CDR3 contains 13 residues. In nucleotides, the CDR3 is TGTGCCAGCACGACGCAGGGTGAAGACGAGCAGTACTTC. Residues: CASTTQGEDEQYF.

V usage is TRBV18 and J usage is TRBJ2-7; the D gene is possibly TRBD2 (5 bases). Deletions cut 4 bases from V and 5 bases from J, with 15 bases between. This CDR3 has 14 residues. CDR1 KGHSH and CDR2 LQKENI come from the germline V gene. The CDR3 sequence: CASSLPASGHEQYF. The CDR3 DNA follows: TGTGCCAGCTCACTCCCTGCGAGCGGACACGAGCAGTACTTC. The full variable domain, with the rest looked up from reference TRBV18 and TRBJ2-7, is NAGVMQNPRHLVRRRGQEARLRCSPMKGHSHVYWYRQLPEEGLKFMVYLQKENIIDESGMPKERFSAEFPKEGPSILRIQQVVRGDSAAYFCASSLPASGHEQYFGPGTRLTVT.

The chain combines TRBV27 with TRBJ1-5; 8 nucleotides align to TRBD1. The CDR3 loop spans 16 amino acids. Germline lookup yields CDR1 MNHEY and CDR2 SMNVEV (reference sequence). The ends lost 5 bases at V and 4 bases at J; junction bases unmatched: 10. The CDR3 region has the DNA TGTGCCAGCAGTCCGCTCGACAGGGGACGAAATCAGCCCCAGCATTTT. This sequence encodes CASSPLDRGRNQPQHF.

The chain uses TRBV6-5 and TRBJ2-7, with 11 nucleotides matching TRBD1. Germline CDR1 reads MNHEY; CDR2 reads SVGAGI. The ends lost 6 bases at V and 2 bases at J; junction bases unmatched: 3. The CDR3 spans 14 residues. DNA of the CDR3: TGTGCCAGCAGCTGGGACAGGGGGGCCTACGAGCAGTACTTC. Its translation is CASSWDRGAYEQYF.

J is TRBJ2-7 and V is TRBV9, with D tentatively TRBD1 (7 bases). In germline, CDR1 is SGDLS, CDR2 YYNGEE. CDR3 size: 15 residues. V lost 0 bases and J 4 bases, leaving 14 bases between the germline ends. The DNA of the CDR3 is TGTGCCAGCAGCGTAGGAACAGGGGCGGGATACGAGCAGTACTTC. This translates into CASSVGTGAGYEQYF. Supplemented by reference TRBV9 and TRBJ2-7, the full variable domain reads DSGVTQTPKHLITATGQRVTLRCSPRSGDLSVYWYQQSLDQGLQFLIQYYNGEERAKGNILERFSAQQFPDLHSELNLSSLELGDSALYFCASSVGTGAGYEQYFGPGTRLTVT.

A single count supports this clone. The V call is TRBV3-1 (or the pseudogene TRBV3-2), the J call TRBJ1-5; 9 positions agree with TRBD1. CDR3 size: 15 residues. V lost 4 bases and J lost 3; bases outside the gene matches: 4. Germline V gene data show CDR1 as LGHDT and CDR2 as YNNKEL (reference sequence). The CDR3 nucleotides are TGTGCCAGCAGCCTCGGACAGGGGCCCAATCAGCCCCAGCATTTT. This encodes CASSLGQGPNQPQHF.

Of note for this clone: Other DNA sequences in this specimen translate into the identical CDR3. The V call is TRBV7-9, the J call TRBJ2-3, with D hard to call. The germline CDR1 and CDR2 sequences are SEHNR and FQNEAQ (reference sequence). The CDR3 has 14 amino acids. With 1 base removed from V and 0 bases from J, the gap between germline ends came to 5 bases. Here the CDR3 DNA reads TGTGCCAGCAGCTTAGTTGCGAGCACAGATACGCAGTATTTT. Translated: CASSLVASTDTQYF.

For the CDR3, the DNA is TGTGCCACCAGCAGAGGACGGGGTTACGGGATTTTCTCCTACGAGCAGTACTTC. As protein: CATSRGRGYGIFSYEQYF. The genes are TRBV15 and TRBJ2-7; possibly TRBD2 for D (5 bases). Trimming removed 1 base from V and 0 bases from J, with 19 bases in between. The CDR3 covers 18 residues. Germline assignment: CDR1 LNHNV and CDR2 YYDKDF (reference sequence).